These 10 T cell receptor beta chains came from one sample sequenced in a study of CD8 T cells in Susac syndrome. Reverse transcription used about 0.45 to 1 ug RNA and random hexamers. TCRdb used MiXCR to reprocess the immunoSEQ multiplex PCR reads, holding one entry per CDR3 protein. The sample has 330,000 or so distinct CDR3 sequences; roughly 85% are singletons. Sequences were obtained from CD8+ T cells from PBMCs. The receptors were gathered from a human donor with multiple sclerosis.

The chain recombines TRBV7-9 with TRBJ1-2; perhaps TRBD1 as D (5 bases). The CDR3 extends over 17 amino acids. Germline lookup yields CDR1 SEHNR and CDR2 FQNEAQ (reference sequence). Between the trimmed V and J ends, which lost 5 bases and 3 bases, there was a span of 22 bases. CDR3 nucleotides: TGTGCCAGCAGCCCCATATCCCCCCTCAGGGACGACTATGGCTACACCTTC. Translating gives CASSPISPLRDDYGYTF.

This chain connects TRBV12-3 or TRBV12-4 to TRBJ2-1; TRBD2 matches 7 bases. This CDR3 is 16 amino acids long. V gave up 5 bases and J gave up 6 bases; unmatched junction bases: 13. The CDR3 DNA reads TGTGCCAGCAGTACCTTCCTAGCGGCGAGTGGCAATGAGCAGTTCTTC. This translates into CASSTFLAASGNEQFF.

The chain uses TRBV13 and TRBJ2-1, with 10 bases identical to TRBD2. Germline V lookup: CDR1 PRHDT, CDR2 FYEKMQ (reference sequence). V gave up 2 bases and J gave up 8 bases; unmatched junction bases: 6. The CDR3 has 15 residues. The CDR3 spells CASSLWTSGSDEQFF. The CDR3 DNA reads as TGTGCCAGCAGCTTATGGACTAGCGGATCGGATGAGCAGTTCTTC. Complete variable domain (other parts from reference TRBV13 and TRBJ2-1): AAGVIQSPRHLIKEKRETATLKCYPIPRHDTVYWYQQGPGQDPQFLISFYEKMQSDKGSIPDRFSAQQFSDYHSELNMSSLELGDSALYFCASSLWTSGSDEQFFGPGTRLTVL.

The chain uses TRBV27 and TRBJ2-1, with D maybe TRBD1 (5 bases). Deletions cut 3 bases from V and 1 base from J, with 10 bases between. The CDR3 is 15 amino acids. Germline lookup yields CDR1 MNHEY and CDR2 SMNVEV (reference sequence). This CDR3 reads CASSFGQASYNEQFF. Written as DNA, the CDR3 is TGTGCCAGCAGTTTTGGACAAGCGTCCTACAATGAGCAGTTCTTC.

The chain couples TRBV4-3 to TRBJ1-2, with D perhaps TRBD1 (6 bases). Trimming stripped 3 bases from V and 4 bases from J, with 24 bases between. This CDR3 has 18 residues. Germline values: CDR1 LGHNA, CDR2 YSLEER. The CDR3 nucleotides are TGCGCCAGCAGCCACGGACAGCTGGGAGCCATTCCTTTCTATGGCTACACCTTC. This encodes CASSHGQLGAIPFYGYTF.

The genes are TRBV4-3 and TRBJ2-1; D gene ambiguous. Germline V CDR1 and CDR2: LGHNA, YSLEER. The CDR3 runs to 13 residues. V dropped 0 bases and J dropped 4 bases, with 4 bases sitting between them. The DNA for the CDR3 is TGCGCCAGCAGCCAAGAAGGATACAATGAGCAGTTCTTC. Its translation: CASSQEGYNEQFF.

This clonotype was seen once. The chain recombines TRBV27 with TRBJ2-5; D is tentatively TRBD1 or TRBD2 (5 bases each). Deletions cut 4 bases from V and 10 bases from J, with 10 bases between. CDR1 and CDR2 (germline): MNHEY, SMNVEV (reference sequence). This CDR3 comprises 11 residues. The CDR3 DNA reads TGTGCCAGCAGTTGGGGGATGATCCAGTACTTC. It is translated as CASSWGMIQYF.

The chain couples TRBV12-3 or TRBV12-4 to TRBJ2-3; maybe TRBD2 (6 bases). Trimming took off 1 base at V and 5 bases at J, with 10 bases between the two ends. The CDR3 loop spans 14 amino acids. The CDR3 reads CASSLETSLDTQYF. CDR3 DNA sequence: TGTGCCAGCAGTTTAGAGACTAGTTTAGATACGCAGTATTTT.

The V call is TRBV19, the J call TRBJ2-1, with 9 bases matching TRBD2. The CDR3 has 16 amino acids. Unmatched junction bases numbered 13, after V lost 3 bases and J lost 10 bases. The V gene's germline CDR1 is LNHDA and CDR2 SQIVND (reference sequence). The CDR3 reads CASSIGPRLAATEQFF. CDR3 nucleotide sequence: TGTGCCAGTAGTATCGGCCCCCGACTAGCGGCCACAGAGCAGTTCTTC.

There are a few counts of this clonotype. The CDR3 DNA is TGCAGTGCTAGAGGGGACTGGGCTTACAATGAGCAGTTCTTC. Its protein product is CSARGDWAYNEQFF. V gene TRBV20-1 combines with J gene TRBJ2-1, with D possibly being TRBD2 (6 bases). The CDR3 covers 14 residues. The V gene's germline CDR1 is DFQATT and CDR2 SNEGSKA (reference sequence). V was pared by 1 base and J by 4 bases, with 11 bases between.